This T cell receptor (beta chain) was profiled in a study of CD8+CD57+ T cells in acquired aplastic anemia (dated by TCRdb to 2016 to 2018). Regarding the research as a whole: On average, sorted CD4+ and CD8+ cells yielded 3 to 4 ug of extracted DNA, with a range of roughly 0.18 to 27.4 ug. An average of roughly 10 million reads for CD4+ cells and 11 million or so reads for CD8+ cells was obtained from healthy donor samples. The research as a whole found: Twenty-nine CD8+ CDR3 sequences were found in both patients and controls but appeared to be highly expressed in patients and within the immunodominant clones of the patients. Patients and healthy controls showed no significant difference in CD8+ Simpson's diversity (P=0.060).

Genomic DNA was used as template for profiling of TCR beta VDJ combinations and CDR3 sequences. An Illumina HiSeq 2000 was the platform used for TCR repertoire sequencing. Processing in the source paper ran as follows. Repertoires were assessed using TRBV/TRBJ rearrangement plots, CDR3 size and DJ length profiles, and Simpson's diversity index. The immunodominant clone was defined as the most abundant DNA sequence in deep sequencing data. CDR3 amino acid sequences were screened for sharing across subjects and compared with published repertoires and the VDJdb database. The public reads were run again by TCRdb, first through fastp at Q25 and then through MiXCR, and only productive beta chains were kept. Each CDR3 protein gets just one entry, which takes the most common genes and DNA from the rows behind it. It is TCRdb's table, rather than the study itself, that gives the V and J calls and clone size. A total of roughly 190,000 distinct CDR3 sequences appear in this sample, around 50% of them only once. The ten most abundant clones make up 15% to 20% of the sample.

Trimming at the junction amounts to 5 bases on V and 0 bases on J, and the germline ends lie 16 bases apart. The CDR3 spans 16 residues, from the cysteine through the phenylalanine. CDR3 DNA is the only sequence kept; it has 48 bases, read in frame from the first base. CDR1 and CDR2, looked up from the germline V gene, are MDHEN and SYDVKM. The study deep-sequenced TCR repertoires of sorted CD4+ and CD8+ blood T cells from severe aplastic anemia patients and healthy subjects. Ficoll-Paque density gradient centrifugation was used to isolate peripheral blood mononuclear cells. Before DNA extraction, CD4+ and CD8+ T cells were sorted by FACS or by magnetic beads. This clonotype has ten or more counts. This receptor's antigen is unknown. No base qualities exist here, and no much larger clone lies one base off it.

Sequencing used sorted CD4+, CD8+, or CD8+CD57+ T cells (not recorded which) from PBMCs. Recombination linked TRBV28 to TRBJ1-1; there is no confident call for the D gene. The TCR was taken from a human donor in good health, serving as a control. The nucleotide sequence reads as follows: TGTGCCAGCAGTGCCCAGGCATTACTCTTGAACACTGAAGCTTTCTTT. Protein translation: CASSAQALLLNTEAFF.